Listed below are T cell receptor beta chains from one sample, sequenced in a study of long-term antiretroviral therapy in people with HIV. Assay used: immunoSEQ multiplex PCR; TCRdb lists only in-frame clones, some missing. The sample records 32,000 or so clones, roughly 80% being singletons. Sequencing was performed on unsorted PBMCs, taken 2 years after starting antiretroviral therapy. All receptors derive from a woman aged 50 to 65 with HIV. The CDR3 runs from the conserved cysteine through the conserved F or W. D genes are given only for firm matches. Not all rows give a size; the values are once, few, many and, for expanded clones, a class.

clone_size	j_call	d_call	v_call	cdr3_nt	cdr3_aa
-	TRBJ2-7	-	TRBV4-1	TGCGCCAGCAGCCAAGGGAGAGGTAGCGGCTACGAGCAGTGCTTC	CASSQGRGSGYEQCF
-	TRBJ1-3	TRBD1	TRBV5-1	TGCGCCAGCAGCTTTGAGGGACAGGGAATTCCTGGAAACACCATATATTTT	CASSFEGQGIPGNTIYF
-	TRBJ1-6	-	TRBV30	TGTGCCTGGAACAACCCCCGGACGGAGAAATATTCACCCCTCCACTTT	CAWNNPRTEKYSPLHF
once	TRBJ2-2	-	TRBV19	TGTGCCAGTAGTATGGGCAGGGGCCACGGGGAGCTGTTTTTT	CASSMGRGHGELFF
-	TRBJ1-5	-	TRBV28	TGTGCCAGCAGTTTCGAAGGGCCTGGAGACCCCTTTAGCAATCAGCCCCAGCATTTT	CASSFEGPGDPFSNQPQHF
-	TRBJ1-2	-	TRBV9	TGTGCCAGCAGCTCACAGGGAGTAACTAACTATGGCTACACCTTC	CASSSQGVTNYGYTF
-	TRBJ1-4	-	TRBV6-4	TGTGCCAGCAGTGACCGTCCGGGTTCCCTAAATGAAAAACTGTTTTTT	CASSDRPGSLNEKLFF
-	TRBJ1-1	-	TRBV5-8	TGTGCCAGCAGCGTAGATGGGCGTGTAAACACTGAAGCTTTCTTT	CASSVDGRVNTEAFF
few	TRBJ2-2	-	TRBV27	TGTGCCAGCAGTTTACTGAACACCGGGGAGCTGTTTTTT	CASSLLNTGELFF
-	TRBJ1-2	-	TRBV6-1	TGTGCCAGCAGTGTAGACGCCGGGACGTTCTATGGCTACACCTTC	CASSVDAGTFYGYTF
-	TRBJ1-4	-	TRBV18	TGTGCCAGCTCACCTAGGGCCCACCCATCTGAAAAACTGTTTTTT	CASSPRAHPSEKLFF
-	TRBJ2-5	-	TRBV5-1	TGCGCCAGCACTGAGGGAACGCAACAAGAGACCCAGTACTTC	CASTEGTQQETQYF
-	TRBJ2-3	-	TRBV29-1	TGCAGCGTTGAAGGCAGTTTCACAGATACGCAGTATTTT	CSVEGSFTDTQYF
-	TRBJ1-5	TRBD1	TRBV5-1	TGCGCCAGCAGCCCGGGACAGGGCAATCAGCCCCAGCATTTT	CASSPGQGNQPQHF
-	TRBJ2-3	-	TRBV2	TGTGCCAGCAGCGGGACATCGGGGAGGACGCAGTATTTT	CASSGTSGRTQYF
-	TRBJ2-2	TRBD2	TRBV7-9	TGTGCCAGCAGCTCTACCTTACTAGCGGGGGGATATAACGGGGAGCTGTTTTTT	CASSSTLLAGGYNGELFF
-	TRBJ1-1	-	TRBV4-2	TGTGCCAGCAGCCAAGATCTAGTGAATTGGTCGGGAACTGAAGCTTTCTTT	CASSQDLVNWSGTEAFF
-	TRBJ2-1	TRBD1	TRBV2	TGTGCCAGCAGGGACTCCGGGACAGGGGCGTCCTACAATGAGCAGTTCTTC	CASRDSGTGASYNEQFF
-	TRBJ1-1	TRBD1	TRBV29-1	TGCAGCGGGGGACAGGGGGAATACACTGAAGCTTTCTTT	CSGGQGEYTEAFF
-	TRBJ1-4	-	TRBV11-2	TGTGCCAGCAGCTCGCGACAGCAAAGATGGGTATCGAATGAAAAACTGTTTTTT	CASSSRQQRWVSNEKLFF
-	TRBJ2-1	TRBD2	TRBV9	TGTGCCAGCAGTGAAAGCGGGGGGGCCTCCAATGAGCAGTTCTTC	CASSESGGASNEQFF
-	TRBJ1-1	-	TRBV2	TGTGCCAGTTCAAAGACACAATTGAACACTGAAGCTTTCTTT	CASSKTQLNTEAFF
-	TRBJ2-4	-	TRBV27	TGTGCCAGCAGACCCCCGATAGGAAACATTCAGTACTTC	CASRPPIGNIQYF
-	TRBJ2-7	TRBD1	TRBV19	TGTGCCACTTCAGGGGGATATGGCGAGCAGTACTTC	CATSGGYGEQYF